These T cell receptor beta chains were read from a single sample in a study of OX40 agonist ivuxolimab in advanced cancers. Assay used: immunoSEQ multiplex PCR; TCRdb lists only in-frame clones, some missing. The sample consists of nearly 80,000 clones, 84% of them appearing once. The sequences come from CD4+ or CD8+ T cells sorted from blood, collected in a trial of the OX40 agonist ivuxolimab. These receptors were obtained from an adult with an advanced solid tumor such as melanoma, head and neck, liver or kidney cancer. CDR3s include the opening cysteine and the closing phenylalanine or tryptophan. A D gene is named only where the DNA matches it firmly. Clone size appears in some rows only: once, few, many, or a class for an expanded clone.

v_gene,d_gene,abundance,j_gene,CDR3aa,CDR3nt
TRBV19,TRBD2,-,TRBJ2-3,CASSRLAGITDTQYF,TGTGCCAGTAGTCGACTAGCGGGAATCACAGATACGCAGTATTTT
TRBV11-2,-,-,TRBJ2-4,CASSPIRGALGKNIQYF,TGTGCCAGCAGCCCAATAAGGGGGGCGTTAGGCAAAAACATTCAGTACTTC
TRBV7-9,-,-,TRBJ2-1,CASSLRDPGDEQFF,TGTGCCAGCAGCTTAAGGGACCCTGGGGATGAGCAGTTCTTC
TRBV6-5,-,-,TRBJ2-5,CASSYGGVLRETQYF,TGTGCCAGCAGTTACGGCGGGGTCCTACGGGAGACCCAGTACTTC
TRBV27,-,-,TRBJ1-5,CASSLISSNQPQHF,TGTGCCAGCAGTTTGATTAGTAGCAATCAGCCCCAGCATTTT
TRBV5-4,-,-,TRBJ2-7,CASSLGAYEQYF,TGTGCCAGCAGCTTAGGGGCCTACGAGCAGTACTTC
TRBV5-6,TRBD2,-,TRBJ2-7,CASSSGGRDYEQYF,TGTGCCAGCAGTTCGGGGGGACGAGATTACGAGCAGTACTTC
TRBV5-1,-,-,TRBJ1-2,CASSLVPTGVSNYGYTF,TGCGCCAGCAGCTTGGTTCCGACGGGGGTTTCTAACTATGGCTACACCTTC
TRBV6-1,-,-,TRBJ1-1,CASSEGIPGQSEAFF,TGTGCCAGCAGTGAAGGAATTCCGGGGCAGAGTGAAGCTTTCTTT
TRBV7-2,-,-,TRBJ2-5,CASSLGRREQYF,TGTGCCAGCAGCTTAGGGCGGAGGGAGCAGTACTTC
TRBV27,-,-,TRBJ1-5,CASERALDSNNQPQHF,TGTGCCAGCGAGCGGGCCCTGGACAGTAACAATCAGCCCCAGCATTTT
TRBV6-5,-,-,TRBJ2-4,CASRGLGKNIQYF,TGTGCCAGCAGGGGATTAGGCAAAAACATTCAGTACTTC
TRBV10-3,-,few,TRBJ1-1,CAIRRRGENTEAFF,TGTGCCATCCGTAGACGGGGGGAGAACACTGAAGCTTTCTTT
TRBV18,TRBD1,once,TRBJ2-2,CASSPRQGADTGELFF,TGTGCCAGCTCACCACGGCAGGGGGCTGACACCGGGGAGCTGTTTTTT
TRBV4-1,TRBD1,-,TRBJ1-3,CASSTRQGESAGNTIYF,TGCGCCAGCAGCACCCGACAGGGGGAGTCAGCTGGAAACACCATATATTTT
TRBV25-1,-,-,TRBJ1-1,CASRPYLTQGSGEAFF,TGTGCCAGCAGACCCTACCTAACCCAGGGAAGTGGTGAAGCTTTCTTT
TRBV6-5,-,-,TRBJ1-5,CASSPITVPQHF,TGTGCCAGCAGCCCTATAACAGTGCCCCAGCATTTT
TRBV10-3,-,-,TRBJ1-2,CAISEMGSNYGYTF,TGTGCCATCAGTGAGATGGGCAGTAACTATGGCTACACCTTC
TRBV4-1,-,-,TRBJ2-2,CASSHPLGGHRELFF,TGCGCCAGCAGCCACCCCCTTGGGGGCCACAGGGAGCTGTTTTTT
TRBV19,TRBD2,-,TRBJ2-3,CASSPIAGVGDTQYF,TGTGCCAGTAGTCCGATAGCGGGAGTGGGGGATACGCAGTATTTT
TRBV30,-,few,TRBJ1-6,CAWSAAGFSYNSPLHF,TGTGCCTGGAGCGCTGCAGGGTTCTCCTATAATTCACCCCTCCACTTT
TRBV28,TRBD1,-,TRBJ1-5,CASSRTGVSNQPQHF,TGTGCCAGCAGCCGGACAGGGGTTAGCAATCAGCCCCAGCATTTT
TRBV5-1,-,-,TRBJ2-2,CASSSQGGNTGELFF,TGCGCCAGCAGCAGCCAGGGGGGGAACACCGGGGAGCTGTTTTTT
TRBV2,-,-,TRBJ2-3,CASSEVQSTDTQYF,TGTGCCAGCAGTGAAGTGCAGAGCACAGATACGCAGTATTTT
TRBV6-1,TRBD1,-,TRBJ2-7,CASSLDRDSYEQYF,TGTGCCAGCAGCCTGGACAGGGACTCCTACGAGCAGTACTTC
TRBV19,TRBD2,-,TRBJ2-1,CASSPRGVAGYNEQFF,TGTGCCAGTAGTCCACGGGGGGTAGCGGGTTACAATGAGCAGTTCTTC
TRBV9,TRBD2,-,TRBJ2-3,CASSVDGGEDTQYF,TGTGCCAGCAGCGTCGACGGGGGGGAAGATACGCAGTATTTT
TRBV6-5,-,-,TRBJ1-6,CASSFRNNSPLHF,TGTGCCAGCAGTTTTAGGAATAATTCACCCCTCCACTTT
TRBV10-2,TRBD1,-,TRBJ2-3,CASSETIIDRGRTQYF,TGCGCCAGCAGTGAGACCATCATCGACAGGGGGCGGACGCAGTATTTT
TRBV28,TRBD1,-,TRBJ1-5,CASSLAGGRNQPQHF,TGTGCCAGCAGTTTAGCAGGGGGCCGCAATCAGCCCCAGCATTTT
TRBV11-2,-,-,TRBJ2-7,CASSISYEQYF,TGTGCCAGCAGCATCTCCTACGAGCAGTACTTC
TRBV10-1,TRBD1,-,TRBJ2-3,CASSVGGSTDTQYF,TGCGCCAGCAGTGTAGGGGGCTCCACAGATACGCAGTATTTT
TRBV11-2,-,-,TRBJ2-7,CASSISYEQYF,TGTGCCAGCAGCATATCCTACGAGCAGTACTTC
TRBV7-8,-,-,TRBJ1-1,CAVIRARRNTEAFF,TGTGCTGTCATACGGGCTAGGAGGAACACTGAAGCTTTCTTT
TRBV7-2,-,-,TRBJ1-1,CASSLAGRVGEAFF,TGTGCCAGCAGCTTAGCGGGGCGAGTTGGTGAAGCTTTCTTT
TRBV5-6,TRBD1,-,TRBJ2-7,CASGPRTGVREQYF,TGTGCCAGCGGCCCCCGGACAGGGGTGAGGGAGCAGTACTTC
TRBV2,TRBD1,once,TRBJ1-6,CASSGRTGDNSPLHF,TGTGCCAGCAGTGGTAGGACAGGGGATAATTCACCCCTCCACTTT
TRBV13,TRBD1,-,TRBJ1-2,CASSPSDRGAYGYTF,TGTGCCAGCAGCCCGTCGGACAGGGGGGCCTATGGCTACACCTTC
TRBV2,-,few,TRBJ1-2,CASSEVIRPPYGYTF,TGTGCCAGCAGTGAAGTCATCCGTCCACCCTATGGCTACACCTTC
TRBV5-6,TRBD1,-,TRBJ2-1,CASSLDRDEQFF,TGTGCCAGCAGCTTAGACAGGGATGAGCAGTTCTTC
TRBV27,-,-,TRBJ2-5,CASSLLGTKTQYF,TGTGCCAGCAGTTTATTGGGGACGAAGACCCAGTACTTC
TRBV5-1,-,-,TRBJ2-2,CASSLVTTGELFF,TGCGCCAGCAGCTTGGTGACCACCGGGGAGCTGTTTTTT
TRBV28,-,-,TRBJ1-4,CASSSGSTNEKLFF,TGTGCCAGCAGTTCAGGGTCAACTAATGAAAAACTGTTTTTT
TRBV19,-,-,TRBJ1-2,CASSIKRTANYGYTF,TGTGCCAGTAGTATCAAGAGAACGGCTAACTATGGCTACACCTTC
TRBV5-6,-,-,TRBJ2-7,CASSGTYEQYF,TGTGCCAGCAGCGGTACCTACGAGCAGTACTTC
TRBV5-1,TRBD1,once,TRBJ2-2,CASSLDRGPSGELFF,TGCGCCAGCAGCTTAGACAGGGGCCCCAGCGGGGAGCTGTTTTTT
TRBV5-1,-,-,TRBJ1-3,CASTTERGNTIYF,TGCGCCAGCACCACAGAAAGGGGAAACACCATATATTTT
TRBV7-6,TRBD1,-,TRBJ1-5,CASSLEGAGQPQHF,TGTGCCAGCAGCTTAGAGGGGGCCGGCCAGCCCCAGCATTTT
TRBV9,TRBD2,-,TRBJ2-1,CASSVAGGPSEQFF,TGTGCCAGCAGCGTAGCGGGAGGGCCAAGTGAGCAGTTCTTC
TRBV2,-,-,TRBJ1-6,CASSVTRDSPLHF,TGTGCCAGCAGTGTGACACGAGATTCACCCCTCCACTTT
TRBV7-9,-,-,TRBJ2-3,CASSWGVEGNADTQYF,TGTGCCAGCAGCTGGGGGGTAGAGGGGAACGCAGATACGCAGTATTTT
TRBV6-1,-,-,TRBJ2-7,CASSSTSRMSYEQYF,TGTGCCAGCAGTTCTACTAGCAGGATGTCCTACGAGCAGTACTTC